This TCR beta chain was documented in a study of human T cells and chemical hapten exposure. The wider study: A roughly 2 cm by roughly 2 cm inner upper arm patch received 2% DPC for sensitization. Whole-study results and caveats: Among expanded TCRs, significantly more large CDR3 similarity clusters formed than among controls.

Germline loops: CDR1 SGHAT, CDR2 FQNNGV. Between the trimmed V and J ends, which lost 5 bases and 8 bases, there was a span of 18 bases. This CDR3 region has 15 residues. Time point specified: patch test 1, 2 weeks after DPC sensitization. Treatment specified: therapeutic diphenylcyclopropenone sensitization with weekly scalp DPC. TCRdb called the RACE reads again in MiXCR, with one record for every CDR3 protein. The sample lists some 120,000 distinct CDR3 sequences; about an eighth were seen once. This clonotype was recorded at least ten times. The antigen is unknown. The receptor comes from a woman between 45 and 60 years old with alopecia areata. Some clones in this sample may be carry-over from other donors' samples. This sample comprised whole blood, obtained in connection with sensitization to the hapten diphenylcyclopropenone (DPC). The rearrangement uses TRBV11-2 and TRBJ2-2; a possible D gene is TRBD2 (5 bases). The CDR3 here is CASSPGAEGGGELFF. CDR3 sequence (DNA): TGTGCCAGCAGCCCTGGTGCTGAGGGCGGGGGGGAGCTGTTTTTT. Combining the CDR3 with reference TRBV11-2 and TRBJ2-2 gives the whole variable domain EAGVAQSPRYKIIEKRQSVAFWCNPISGHATLYWYQQILGQGPKLLIQFQNNGVVDDSQLPKDRFSAERLKGVDSTLKIQPAKLEDSAVYLCASSPGAEGGGELFFGEGSRLTVL.